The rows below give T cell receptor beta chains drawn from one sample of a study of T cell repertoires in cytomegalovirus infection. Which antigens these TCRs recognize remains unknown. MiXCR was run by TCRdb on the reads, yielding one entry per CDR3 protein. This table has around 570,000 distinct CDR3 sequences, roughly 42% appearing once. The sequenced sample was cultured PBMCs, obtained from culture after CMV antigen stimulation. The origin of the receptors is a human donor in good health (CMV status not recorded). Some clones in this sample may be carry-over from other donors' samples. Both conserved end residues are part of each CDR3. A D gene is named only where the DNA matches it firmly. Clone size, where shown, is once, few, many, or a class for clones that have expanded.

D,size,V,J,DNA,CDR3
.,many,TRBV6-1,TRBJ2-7,TGTGCCAGCAGTGGGGCGGGAAGCTCCTACGAGCAGTACTTC,CASSGAGSSYEQYF
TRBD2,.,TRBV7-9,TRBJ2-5,TGTGCCAGCACCAGCCCTAGGCCAGCGGGGAAAGAGACCCAGTACTTC,CASTSPRPAGKETQYF
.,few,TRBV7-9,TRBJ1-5,TGTGCCAGCAGCTTATCGGTTTTAGGACAGAGCAATCAGCCCCAGCATTTT,CASSLSVLGQSNQPQHF
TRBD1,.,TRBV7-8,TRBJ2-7,TGTGCCAGCAGCCGCTTCCGGGACAGGAGCTCCTACGAGCAGTACTTC,CASSRFRDRSSYEQYF
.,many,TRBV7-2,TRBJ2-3,TGTGCCAGCGGAGGGGGACCGACAGATACGCAGTATTTT,CASGGGPTDTQYF
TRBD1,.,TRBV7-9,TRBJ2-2,TGTGCCAGCAGCGGACCGGGACAGGGCGTTTACACCGGGGAGCTGTTTTTT,CASSGPGQGVYTGELFF
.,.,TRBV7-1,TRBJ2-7,TGTGCCAGCAGCAAACTAGATCAGTACGAGCAGTACTTC,CASSKLDQYEQYF
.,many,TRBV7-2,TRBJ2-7,TGTGCCAGCAGCCGTGTGGGGACGGGTCTGGGTGAGCAGTACTTC,CASSRVGTGLGEQYF
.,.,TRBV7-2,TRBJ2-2,TGTGCCAGCAGCTTAGCGCCCGTCGGCGGGGAGCTGTTTTTT,CASSLAPVGGELFF
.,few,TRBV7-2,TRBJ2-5,TGTGCCAGCAGGTCCCTCACGGGCCCCCTAGGGACCCAGTACTTC,CASRSLTGPLGTQYF
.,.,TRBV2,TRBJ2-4,TGTGCCAGCAGACGCCAGGGGGGTAACATTCAGTACTTC,CASRRQGGNIQYF
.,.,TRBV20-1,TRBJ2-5,TGCAGTGCGCAAAAAGGGCGTGAGACCCAGTACTTC,CSAQKGRETQYF
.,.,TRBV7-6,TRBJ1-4,TGTGCCAGCAGCCGTGGAGGGTCCCTGAATGAAAAACTGTTTTTT,CASSRGGSLNEKLFF
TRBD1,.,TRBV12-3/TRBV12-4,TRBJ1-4,TGTGCCAGCAGTTTAGCCGGGACAGTAGATGAAAAACTGTTTTTT,CASSLAGTVDEKLFF
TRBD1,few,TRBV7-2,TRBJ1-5,TGTGCCAGCAGCCTACAGGGGCGTAACAATCAGCCCCAGCATTTT,CASSLQGRNNQPQHF
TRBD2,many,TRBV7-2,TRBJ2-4,TGTGCCAGCAGCTTAGGAATAGCGGGGGCGATGGACATTCAGTACTTC,CASSLGIAGAMDIQYF
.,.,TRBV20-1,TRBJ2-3,TGCAGTGCTTGCCCTCAAGCAGATACGCAGTATTTT,CSACPQADTQYF
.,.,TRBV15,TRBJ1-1,TGTGCCACCAGCAGAGGGTCGCGGGGGAGGATGCCTGAAGCTTTCTTT,CATSRGSRGRMPEAFF
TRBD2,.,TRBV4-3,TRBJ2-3,TGCGCCAGCAGCCAAGACCGATTTAGCGGGAACACAGATACGCAGTATTTT,CASSQDRFSGNTDTQYF
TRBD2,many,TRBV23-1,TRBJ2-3,TGCGCCAGCAGTCCATCTTGGAAGGCTAGCGGATCCACAGATACGCAGTATTTT,CASSPSWKASGSTDTQYF
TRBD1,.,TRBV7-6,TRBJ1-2,TGTGCCAGCAGCCTGACGACAGGGGGTAGAATCCATGGCTACACCTTC,CASSLTTGGRIHGYTF
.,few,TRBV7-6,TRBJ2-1,TGTGCCAGCAGCTTTGGAAGACAGAATGAGCAGTTCTTC,CASSFGRQNEQFF